The rows below give T cell receptor beta chains drawn from one sample of a study of T-cell reconstitution after alpha-beta-depleted transplantation in children. TCRdb fed the PCR reads into MiXCR, producing one record per CDR3 protein. The table records around 270,000 distinct CDR3 sequences, nearly 8% of them present only once. The sequenced sample was peripheral blood, obtained 360 days after TCRalphabeta/CD19-depleted stem cell transplant. All receptors come from a female patient between 2 and 15 years old who had a stem cell transplant for Fanconi anemia, so the T cells may come from the graft donor. CDR3s include the opening cysteine and the closing phenylalanine or tryptophan. The order of the fields is V gene, clone size, J gene, D gene, CDR3 DNA, CDR3 protein. A D gene is named only where the DNA matches it firmly. Rows give clone size only sometimes, using once, few, many, or a class for an expanded clone.

TRBV28	-	TRBJ1-1	-	TGTGCCAGCAGTTTTGTGTTAGGGTGGTCTGACACTGAAGCTTTCTTT	CASSFVLGWSDTEAFF
TRBV12-3/TRBV12-4	many	TRBJ1-3	-	TGTGCCAGCTCGACACCTGGTTCTGGAAACACCATATATTTT	CASSTPGSGNTIYF
TRBV18	few	TRBJ1-3	-	TGTGCCAGCTCACCAACAGAAGGCCCCGGAAACACCATATATTTT	CASSPTEGPGNTIYF
TRBV3-1	-	TRBJ1-2	-	TGTGCCAGCAGCCGGGGCCGCGGTAACTATGGCTACACCTTC	CASSRGRGNYGYTF
TRBV7-8	few	TRBJ2-6	-	TGTGCCAGCAGCTTAAGTGTTGGGGCGGGGGCCAACGTCCTGACTTTC	CASSLSVGAGANVLTF
TRBV28	few	TRBJ2-1	TRBD1	TGTGCCAGCAGCCTCACCTGGACAGGGCGATACAATGAGCAGTTCTTC	CASSLTWTGRYNEQFF
TRBV24-1	-	TRBJ2-7	TRBD2	TGTGCCACCAGTGATTCACTAGCGGGGGGGAACGAGCAGTACTTC	CATSDSLAGGNEQYF
TRBV18	few	TRBJ1-2	TRBD1	TGTGCCAGCTCGGACAGGGTAAACTATGGCTACACCTTC	CASSDRVNYGYTF
TRBV30	-	TRBJ2-5	-	TGTGCCTGGAGTGTGGTTTGGGAGACCCAGTACTTC	CAWSVVWETQYF
TRBV6-1	-	TRBJ1-1	-	TGTGCCAGCAGAAAAAGGAGTGGAGCCGACACTGAAGCTTTCTTT	CASRKRSGADTEAFF
TRBV12-3/TRBV12-4	few	TRBJ1-1	TRBD1	TGTGCCAGCAGTTTGGACTGGACAGGGTACTCCACTGAAGCTTTCTTT	CASSLDWTGYSTEAFF
TRBV20-1	few	TRBJ2-7	-	TGCAGTGCTAGCAAGACCCGCCTATCACCCGAGCAGTACTTC	CSASKTRLSPEQYF
TRBV9	-	TRBJ1-2	-	TGTGCCAGCAGCGTGGAGGAGGGGTCTGGCTACACCTTC	CASSVEEGSGYTF
TRBV21-1	few	TRBJ2-3	-	TGTGCCAGCAGCAAAAGAAGGGGGACAGATACGCAGTATTTT	CASSKRRGTDTQYF
TRBV4-2	few	TRBJ2-7	-	TGTGCCAGCAGCCGGCCGGGGGTAAGCTACGAGCAGTACTTC	CASSRPGVSYEQYF
TRBV5-1	many	TRBJ2-3	TRBD1	TGCGCCAGCAGCTTCGCAGACAGGGACACAGATACGCAGTATTTT	CASSFADRDTDTQYF
TRBV5-1	many	TRBJ2-3	-	TGCGCCAGCAGCTTGGCGCGGTTTAGCACAGATACGCAGTATTTT	CASSLARFSTDTQYF
TRBV6-5	many	TRBJ1-1	-	TGTGCCAGCAGTTACTCTAGGAGGAACACTGAAGCTTTCTTT	CASSYSRRNTEAFF
TRBV28	many	TRBJ2-3	TRBD2	TGTGCCAGCAGGGAGGGAGGGCGGTTAGATACGCAGTATTTT	CASREGGRLDTQYF
TRBV29-1	many	TRBJ1-2	-	TGCAGCGTTGATATGGGGGGATGGAATGGCTACACCTTC	CSVDMGGWNGYTF
TRBV6-1	few	TRBJ2-5	-	TGTGCCAGCAGCCACGGACGCCGCTGGGAGACCCAGTACTTC	CASSHGRRWETQYF
TRBV18	-	TRBJ2-5	-	TGTGCCAGCTCACCACCGAGCTGGAAAGAGACCCAGTACTTC	CASSPPSWKETQYF
TRBV11-1	many	TRBJ2-1	TRBD2	TGTGCCAGCAGCCCTCGACTAGCGGGACCCTACAATGAGCAGTTCTTC	CASSPRLAGPYNEQFF
TRBV28	many	TRBJ2-7	-	TGTGCCAGCAGTCCGCCCAGTGCTTCAGTCTACGAGCAGTACTTC	CASSPPSASVYEQYF
TRBV20-1	many	TRBJ2-1	-	TGCAGTGCTAGCCGCCCTACAGGGAACCTCCACAATGAGCAGTTCTTC	CSASRPTGNLHNEQFF
TRBV7-2	-	TRBJ1-5	-	TGTGCCAGCAGCCTCCGGGGGATACAAGGGCCCCAGCATTTT	CASSLRGIQGPQHF
TRBV7-8	-	TRBJ1-2	TRBD1	TGTGCCAGCAGCAAACAGGGGGCGGATGGCTACACCTTC	CASSKQGADGYTF
TRBV18	-	TRBJ2-5	-	TGTGCCAGCTCTTTGTACAGTCCTAAGGAGACCCAGTACTTC	CASSLYSPKETQYF
TRBV6-2/TRBV6-3	few	TRBJ1-6	-	TGTGCCAGCAGTCAGAGACCTACAGGGAATTCACCCCTCCACTTT	CASSQRPTGNSPLHF
TRBV11-2	few	TRBJ1-4	TRBD1	TGTGCCAGCAGCTTAGCCGGGACAGCAAGTGAAAAACTGTTTTTT	CASSLAGTASEKLFF
TRBV5-1	many	TRBJ2-5	-	TGCGCCAGCAGCTTCAACACCAAACAAGAGACCCAGTACTTC	CASSFNTKQETQYF
TRBV5-4	few	TRBJ2-7	-	TGTGCCAGCAGCTTGACAGGGTTCTACGAGCAGTACTTC	CASSLTGFYEQYF
TRBV9	many	TRBJ2-1	-	TGTGCCAGCAGCGATAGCGGCAATGAGCAGTTCTTC	CASSDSGNEQFF
TRBV20-1	many	TRBJ1-3	TRBD1	TGCAGTGCGTATTCCAGGGGGGGAACTGGAAACACCATATATTTT	CSAYSRGGTGNTIYF
TRBV4-2	many	TRBJ1-4	-	TGTGCCAGCAGCCAAGACGGACACGGAGATGAAAAACTGTTTTTT	CASSQDGHGDEKLFF
TRBV6-2/TRBV6-3	many	TRBJ2-4	TRBD1	TGTGCCAGCAGTTACCGGGACAGGGAATTAGCCAAAAACATTCAGTACTTC	CASSYRDRELAKNIQYF
TRBV9	few	TRBJ2-7	-	TGTGCCAGCAGCGTAAGACAGAACTCCTACGAGCAGTACTTC	CASSVRQNSYEQYF
TRBV6-5	few	TRBJ2-6	-	TGTGCCAGCAGTCACCAGGGACGGGCTGGGGCCAACGTCCTGACTTTC	CASSHQGRAGANVLTF
TRBV18	-	TRBJ2-7	-	TGTGCCAGCTCACCGGCCACCGTCTACGAGCAGTACTTC	CASSPATVYEQYF
TRBV4-1	many	TRBJ2-7	TRBD1	TGCGCCAGCAGCCAAGGTACAGGGGCCACCTACGAGCAGTACTTC	CASSQGTGATYEQYF
TRBV12-3/TRBV12-4	many	TRBJ1-6	-	TGTGCCAGCAGTACGACGGCGAGCTCCTATAATTCACCCCTCCACTTT	CASSTTASSYNSPLHF
TRBV7-7	-	TRBJ2-1	-	TGTGCTAGCAGCCTAAACGGGGAATCCTACAATGAGCAGTTCTTC	CASSLNGESYNEQFF
TRBV11-2	-	TRBJ2-2	-	TGTGCCAGCAGCTTAGCCGGATACACCGGGGAGCTGTTTTTT	CASSLAGYTGELFF
TRBV7-8	many	TRBJ2-5	-	TGTGCCAGCAGCTTCACCTCTCTGGGCCAAGAGACCCAGTACTTC	CASSFTSLGQETQYF
TRBV9	few	TRBJ1-6	-	TGTGCCAGCAGCCCCCACCCGGACAGCTATAATTCACCCCTCCACTTT	CASSPHPDSYNSPLHF
TRBV5-1	-	TRBJ1-5	-	TGCGCCAGCAGCTTGGAAGGGTTTCCTAATCAGCCCCAGCATTTT	CASSLEGFPNQPQHF
TRBV28	many	TRBJ2-1	TRBD2	TGTGCCAGCAGGGCCACCCCTCTAGCGGGACCAGACAATGAGCAGTTCTTC	CASRATPLAGPDNEQFF
TRBV20-1	-	TRBJ2-7	-	TGCAGTGCTAGTTCCGTACAGAGCTCCTACGAGCAGTACTTC	CSASSVQSSYEQYF
TRBV5-1	many	TRBJ2-7	-	TGCGCCAGCAGCTCTGGGTCTCCCCAGGGGTACGAGCAGTACTTC	CASSSGSPQGYEQYF
TRBV5-1	-	TRBJ2-4	-	TGCGCCAGCAGCGGGGACCAACACCTGGCCAAAAACATTCAGTACTTC	CASSGDQHLAKNIQYF
TRBV28	few	TRBJ2-1	TRBD1	TGTGCCAGCAGTTTACCCGGGACAGGGTACAATGAGCAGTTCTTC	CASSLPGTGYNEQFF
TRBV27	few	TRBJ2-6	-	TGTGCCAGCAGCCGCACAACTGGGGCCAACGTCCTGACTTTC	CASSRTTGANVLTF
TRBV6-5	many	TRBJ1-2	-	TGTGCCAGCAGTTACCTCGGGGGTGGCTACACCTTC	CASSYLGGGYTF